The 9 T cell receptor beta chains below all came from one sample that was sequenced in a study of Graves' ophthalmopathy and Graves' hyperthyroidism. Amplification of TCR beta CDR3 regions used RNA transcripts. An opening RT-PCR round employed HTBI primers and preceded a second-round multiplex PCR. TCRdb re-called the multiplex PCR reads with MiXCR, one entry per CDR3 protein. The data contain under 800,000 distinct CDR3 sequences, 20% to 25% of them singletons. The specimen was peripheral blood. The receptors were gathered from a woman aged 18-30 years with stable Graves' hyperthyroidism. Some clones in this sample may be carry-over from other donors' samples.

This sequence joins TRBV29-1 and TRBJ2-5; D is undetermined. V gave up 4 bases and J gave up 5 bases, with 8 bases separating them. CDR3 length equals 11 residues. Per germline, CDR1 SQVTM and CDR2 ANQGSEA. The CDR3 sequence is CSVGVLETQYF. As DNA, the CDR3 is TGCAGCGTTGGAGTTTTGGAGACCCAGTACTTC.

This clonotype was counted a few times. The chain couples TRBV5-1 to TRBJ1-3, with D hard to call. This CDR3 has 14 amino acids. With 5 bases removed from V and 1 base from J, the gap between germline ends came to 10 bases. Germline V gene lookup returns CDR1 SGHRS and CDR2 YFSETQ. The CDR3: CASRSLGSGNTIYF. DNA of the CDR3: TGCGCCAGCAGAAGCCTTGGGTCTGGAAACACCATATATTTT. The whole variable domain, remainder taken from reference TRBV5-1 and TRBJ1-3, is KAGVTQTPRYLIKTRGQQVTLSCSPISGHRSVSWYQQTPGQGLQFLFEYFSETQRNKGNFPGRFSGRQFSNSRSEMNVSTLELGDSALYLCASRSLGSGNTIYFGEGSWLTVV.

This clonotype came up many times. CDR3 in amino acids: CSVGQYQETQYF. Here the CDR3 DNA reads TGCAGCGTGGGGCAGTACCAAGAGACCCAGTACTTC. The chain recombines TRBV29-1 with TRBJ2-5, with D possibly being TRBD1 (5 bases). The CDR3 spans 12 residues. The ends were cut back, 6 bases at V and 0 bases at J, with 8 bases in the middle. Germline V CDR1 and CDR2: SQVTM, ANQGSEA. Full variable domain (rest looked up from reference TRBV29-1 and TRBJ2-5): SAVISQKPSRDICQRGTSLTIQCQVDSQVTMMFWYRQQPGQSLTLIATANQGSEATYESGFVIDKFPISRPNLTFSTLTVSNMSPEDSSIYLCSVGQYQETQYFGPGTRLLVL.

There are many counts of this clonotype. The V call is TRBV12-3 or TRBV12-4, the J call TRBJ2-5; 9 bases align to TRBD2. This CDR3 is 16 amino acids long. Losses at the gene ends were 7 bases for V and 5 bases for J; bases not matched to a gene: 14. The CDR3 region has the DNA TGTGCCAGCACTCCTAGCGGGGAGGGCCCCCGGGAGACCCAGTACTTC. Translation: CASTPSGEGPRETQYF.

The chain combines TRBV6-5 with TRBJ1-2, with 8 bases fitting TRBD1. The V and J ends lost 4 bases and 4 bases, in that order; junction bases with no gene match: 8. The V gene's germline CDR1 is MNHEY and CDR2 SVGAGI. The CDR3 consists of 15 residues. This CDR3 is CASSSRTGRSYGYTF. The CDR3 nucleotides are TGTGCCAGCAGTTCCCGGACAGGGCGGAGCTATGGCTACACCTTC.

This clonotype was counted many times. The J gene is TRBJ1-1, the V gene TRBV12-3 or TRBV12-4, with D hard to call. This CDR3 has 15 residues. Trimming took 6 bases from V and 1 from J, leaving 15 bases between them. In DNA form, the CDR3 reads TGTGCCAGCAGCGTTGGGAGGGCCCAGAACACTGAAGCTTTCTTT. Encoded protein: CASSVGRAQNTEAFF.

V is TRBV20-1 and J is TRBJ2-2; TRBD1 is a possible D gene (5 bases). Germline-derived CDR1 and CDR2 are DFQATT and SNEGSKA (reference sequence). V gave up 8 bases and J gave up 8 bases, with 15 bases separating them. This CDR3 has 12 residues. In DNA form, the CDR3 reads TGCAGTACCTCAGGGTATTCTGGGGAGCTGTTTTTT. Translation gives CSTSGYSGELFF.

In this sample, this clonotype turned up many times. The chain has TRBV6-1 and TRBJ1-1; TRBD1 might be the D (5 bases). CDR1 and CDR2 from the germline V gene are MNHNS and SASEGT. The ends were cut back, 1 base at V and 7 bases at J, with 16 bases in the middle. The CDR3 is 15 amino acids. The DNA for the CDR3 is TGTGCCAGCAGTGAAGGTTCAGGGCGGGCTAGTGAAGCTTTCTTT. Amino acids: CASSEGSGRASEAFF.

The chain employs TRBV2 and TRBJ1-2; 9 nucleotides agree with TRBD1. J was trimmed by 9 bases and V by 5 bases; bases with no gene match: 4. The germline V gene encodes CDR1 SNHLY and CDR2 FYNNEI. This CDR3 is 12 amino acids long. The CDR3 DNA reads as TGTGCCAGCAGTTCGGGGACAGGGAGCTACACCTTC. It translates to CASSSGTGSYTF.